Below are 10 T cell receptor beta chains sequenced from a single sample in a study of neurological immune-mediated disorders. MiXCR, run by TCRdb on the 5' RACE reads, gives a single entry per CDR3 protein. The data contain about 74,000 distinct CDR3 sequences, roughly 5.5% of them singletons. The sample comprised PBMCs. These receptors were taken from a man aged 18 to 35 with multiple sclerosis.

This clonotype came up many times. V and J are TRBV5-1 and TRBJ2-1; 9 nucleotides line up with TRBD1. CDR3 length: 18 amino acids. Germline-derived CDR1 and CDR2 are SGHRS and YFSETQ. With V trimmed by 4 bases and J by 5 bases, 16 bases remained unmatched. The CDR3 DNA reads as TGCGCCAGCAGCCTCCTAAATCCGGGACAGGGACCGGACAATGAGCAGTTCTTC. Amino acid sequence: CASSLLNPGQGPDNEQFF. Filled out from reference TRBV5-1 and TRBJ2-1, the complete variable domain reads KAGVTQTPRYLIKTRGQQVTLSCSPISGHRSVSWYQQTPGQGLQFLFEYFSETQRNKGNFPGRFSGRQFSNSRSEMNVSTLELGDSALYLCASSLLNPGQGPDNEQFFGPGTRLTVL.

This clonotype appeared many times. The V and J genes are TRBV15 and TRBJ1-5; D gene uncertain. The CDR3 has 8 residues. Per germline, CDR1 LNHNV and CDR2 YYDKDF (reference sequence). CDR3 sequence: CSNQPQHF. The CDR3 nucleotides are TGTAGCAATCAGCCCCAGCATTTT.

To note about this clonotype: Possible read error: a much larger clone is one base away. V is TRBV20-1 and J is TRBJ2-3; D gene uncertain. Trimming took 3 bases from V and 2 from J, leaving 6 bases between them. This CDR3 region has 12 residues. The germline gives CDR1 DFQATT, CDR2 SNEGSKA (reference sequence). The CDR3 DNA follows: TGCAGTGCTAGGACTTTCACAGATACGCAGTATTTT. It encodes CSARTFTDTQYF.

This clonotype came up many times. The V gene is TRBV27, the J gene TRBJ1-2, with TRBD1 as a possible D gene (5 bases). Trimming removed 5 bases at V and 4 bases at J, with 14 bases between. This CDR3 region has 14 residues. Germline V gene data show CDR1 as MNHEY and CDR2 as SMNVEV (reference sequence). CDR3 DNA: TGTGCCAGCAGTCCGCTGAGGGGCTTCTATGGCTACACCTTC. It specifies CASSPLRGFYGYTF.

In this sample, this clonotype turned up many times. The J gene is TRBJ2-1, the V gene TRBV9; no clear D. The CDR3 length is 13 residues. The germline V and J ends were trimmed by 0 bases and 9 bases, with 10 bases remaining between them. Germline CDR1 reads SGDLS; CDR2 reads YYNGEE. The CDR3 nucleotides are TGTGCCAGCAGCGTAGCTGAATCGGGTGAGCAGTTCTTC. It encodes CASSVAESGEQFF.

This clonotype has a count of ten or more. The V call is TRBV5-1, the J call TRBJ1-3; D gene uncertain. Deletions cut 1 base from V and 4 bases from J, with 6 bases between. Germline V gives CDR1 SGHRS, CDR2 YFSETQ. The CDR3 loop spans 13 amino acids. The CDR3 sequence is CASSLNYGNTIYF. In nucleotides, the CDR3 is TGCGCCAGCAGCTTGAATTACGGAAACACCATATATTTT.

This clonotype has just one count. The gene calls are TRBV6-5 and TRBJ2-2, with D possibly being TRBD1 (5 bases). This CDR3 region has 14 residues. V lost 7 bases, J lost 4 bases, and 13 bases lay in between. The germline V gene has CDR1 MNHEY and CDR2 SVGAGI. The CDR3 loop is CASNRARGTGELFF. DNA for the CDR3: TGTGCCAGCAATCGGGCTAGGGGCACCGGGGAGCTGTTTTTT.

At least ten counts were recorded for this clonotype. V gene TRBV9 combines with J gene TRBJ2-1; unclear D gene. From germline, CDR1 is SGDLS and CDR2 YYNGEE. The CDR3 loop spans 11 amino acids. The V gene lost 3 bases and the J gene lost 13 bases, with 11 bases spanning the gap. In nucleotides, the CDR3 is TGTGCCAGCAGCGCGGTACCTTCTCAGTTCTTC. Translation: CASSAVPSQFF.

This clonotype was counted many times. This chain connects TRBV7-2 to TRBJ2-4, with D unclear. Trimming stripped 3 bases from V and 1 base from J, with 10 bases between. The CDR3 consists of 15 residues. CDR1 and CDR2 (germline): SGHTA, FQGNSA. CDR3 sequence reads: CASSFDWFAKNIQYF. The CDR3 bases are TGTGCCAGCAGCTTTGACTGGTTTGCCAAAAACATTCAGTACTTC.

In this sample, this clonotype turned up many times. The chain links TRBV5-6 to TRBJ2-3, with a possible D match to TRBD2 (7 bases). The CDR3 runs to 12 residues. V was trimmed by 4 bases and J by 10 bases, leaving 13 bases between them. CDR1 is SGHDT and CDR2 is YYEEEE in the germline V gene. CDR3 in amino acids: CASSGGAGPQYF. Written as DNA, the CDR3 is TGTGCCAGCAGCGGGGGGGCTGGTCCGCAGTATTTT.